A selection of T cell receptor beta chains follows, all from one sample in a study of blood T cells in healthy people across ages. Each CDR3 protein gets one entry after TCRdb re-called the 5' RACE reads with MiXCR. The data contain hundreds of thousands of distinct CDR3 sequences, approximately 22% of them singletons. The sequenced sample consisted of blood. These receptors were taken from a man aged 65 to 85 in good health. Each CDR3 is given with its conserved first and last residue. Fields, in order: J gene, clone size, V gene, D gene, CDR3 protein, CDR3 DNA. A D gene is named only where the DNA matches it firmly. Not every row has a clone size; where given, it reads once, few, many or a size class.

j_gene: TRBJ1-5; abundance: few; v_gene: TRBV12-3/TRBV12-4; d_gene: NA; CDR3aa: CASSFGDGRRHQPQHF; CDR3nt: TGTGCCAGCAGTTTTGGGGATGGGCGACGCCATCAGCCCCAGCATTTT
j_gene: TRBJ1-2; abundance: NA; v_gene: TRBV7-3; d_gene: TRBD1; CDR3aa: CASSLTADRGDGYTF; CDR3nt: TGTGCCAGCAGCTTAACGGCCGACAGGGGCGACGGCTACACCTTC
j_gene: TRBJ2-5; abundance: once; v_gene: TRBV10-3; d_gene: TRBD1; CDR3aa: CAISEGTGGRETQYF; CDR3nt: TGTGCCATCAGTGAGGGGACAGGGGGTCGAGAGACCCAGTACTTC
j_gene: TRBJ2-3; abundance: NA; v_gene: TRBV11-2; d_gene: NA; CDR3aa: CASSTRPGPTDTQYF; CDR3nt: TGTGCCAGCAGCACCCGACCAGGCCCCACAGATACGCAGTATTTT
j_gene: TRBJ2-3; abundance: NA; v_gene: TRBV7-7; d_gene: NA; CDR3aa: CASSPAGGDTQYF; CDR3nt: TGTGCCAGCAGCCCCGCTGGTGGAGATACGCAGTATTTT
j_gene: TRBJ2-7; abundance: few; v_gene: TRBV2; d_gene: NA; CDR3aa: CASSESVGSYEQYF; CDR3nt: TGTGCCAGCAGTGAATCCGTGGGAAGCTACGAGCAGTACTTC
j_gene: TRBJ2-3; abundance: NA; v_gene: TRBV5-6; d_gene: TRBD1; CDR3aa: CASNPTDRGPDTQYF; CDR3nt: TGTGCCAGCAACCCGACCGACAGGGGGCCAGATACGCAGTATTTT
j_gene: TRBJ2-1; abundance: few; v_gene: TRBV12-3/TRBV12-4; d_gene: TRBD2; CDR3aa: CASSSRASGVRNEQFF; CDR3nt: TGTGCCAGCAGTTCTCGGGCTAGCGGGGTACGCAATGAGCAGTTCTTC
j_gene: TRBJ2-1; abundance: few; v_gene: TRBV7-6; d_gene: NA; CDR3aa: CASSLATGYYEQFF; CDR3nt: TGTGCCAGCAGCTTAGCTACGGGGTATTATGAGCAGTTCTTC
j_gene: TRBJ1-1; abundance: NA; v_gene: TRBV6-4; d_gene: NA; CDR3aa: CASSAQGPTEAFF; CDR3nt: TGTGCCAGCAGTGCCCAGGGGCCCACTGAAGCTTTCTTT
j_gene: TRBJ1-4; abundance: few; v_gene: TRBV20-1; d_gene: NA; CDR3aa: CSARDARKATGEKLFF; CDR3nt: TGCAGTGCTAGAGATGCCCGCAAGGCCACGGGTGAAAAACTGTTTTTT
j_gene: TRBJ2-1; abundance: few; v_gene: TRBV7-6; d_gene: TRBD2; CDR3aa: CASSLWLVAGDNEQFF; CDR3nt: TGTGCCAGCAGCCTCTGGCTGGTAGCGGGGGACAATGAGCAGTTCTTC
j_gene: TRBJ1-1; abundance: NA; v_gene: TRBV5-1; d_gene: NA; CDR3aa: CASKISGGRNTEAFF; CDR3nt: TGCGCCAGCAAGATCTCTGGGGGACGCAACACTGAAGCTTTCTTT
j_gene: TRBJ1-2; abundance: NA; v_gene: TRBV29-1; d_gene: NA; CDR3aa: CSVESGVADGYTF; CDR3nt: TGCAGCGTTGAAAGCGGGGTGGCGGATGGCTACACCTTC
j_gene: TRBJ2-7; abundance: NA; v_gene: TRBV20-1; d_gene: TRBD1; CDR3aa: CSARDERTGFTYEQYF; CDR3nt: TGCAGTGCTAGAGATGAACGGACAGGGTTTACCTACGAGCAGTACTTC
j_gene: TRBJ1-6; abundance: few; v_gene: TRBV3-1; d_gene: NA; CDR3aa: CASSRNGQSNNSPLHF; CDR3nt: TGTGCCAGCAGCCGAAATGGACAGTCCAATAATTCACCCCTCCACTTT
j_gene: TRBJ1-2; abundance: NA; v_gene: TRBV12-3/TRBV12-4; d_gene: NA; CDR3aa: CASSPQKAGYGYTF; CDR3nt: TGTGCCAGCAGTCCCCAGAAGGCCGGCTATGGCTACACCTTC
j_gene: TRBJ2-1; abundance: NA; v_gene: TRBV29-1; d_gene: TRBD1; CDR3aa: CSASDRAISYNEQFF; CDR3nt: TGCAGCGCGAGCGACAGGGCTATCTCCTACAATGAGCAGTTCTTC
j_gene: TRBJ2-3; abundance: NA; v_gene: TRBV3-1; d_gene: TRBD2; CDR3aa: CATSDGGANTDTQYF; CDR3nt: TGTGCCACTTCGGACGGGGGGGCTAACACAGATACGCAGTATTTT
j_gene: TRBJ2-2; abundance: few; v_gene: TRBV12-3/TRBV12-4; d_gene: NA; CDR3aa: CASSFYRNTGELFF; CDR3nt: TGTGCCAGCAGTTTCTATCGGAACACCGGGGAGCTGTTTTTT
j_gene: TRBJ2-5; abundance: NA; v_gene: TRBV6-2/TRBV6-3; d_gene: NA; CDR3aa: CASSSRGLGRETQYF; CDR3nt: TGTGCCAGCAGTTCCCGGGGCCTAGGACGAGAGACCCAGTACTTC
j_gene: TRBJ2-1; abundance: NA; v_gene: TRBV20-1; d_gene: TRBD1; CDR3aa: CSATSGTANDNEQFF; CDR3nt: TGCAGTGCTACCTCCGGGACAGCGAATGACAATGAGCAGTTCTTC
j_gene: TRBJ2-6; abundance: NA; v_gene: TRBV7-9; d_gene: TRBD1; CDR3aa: CASSLTGAMGANVLTF; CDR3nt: TGTGCCAGCAGCTTGACAGGGGCGATGGGGGCCAACGTCCTGACTTTC
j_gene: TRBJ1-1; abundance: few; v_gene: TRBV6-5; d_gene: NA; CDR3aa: CASSYGPEGTEAFF; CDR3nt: TGTGCCAGCAGTTACGGGCCCGAGGGAACTGAAGCTTTCTTT
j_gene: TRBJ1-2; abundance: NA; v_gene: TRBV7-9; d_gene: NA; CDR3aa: CASSLVATGYTF; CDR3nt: TGTGCCAGCAGCTTAGTTGCTACGGGCTACACCTTC
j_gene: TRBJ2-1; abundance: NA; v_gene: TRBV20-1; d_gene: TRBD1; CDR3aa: CSAREGTGYNEQFF; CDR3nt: TGCAGTGCTAGAGAGGGGACAGGCTACAATGAGCAGTTCTTC
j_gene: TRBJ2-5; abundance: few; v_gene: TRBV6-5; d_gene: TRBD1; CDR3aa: CASSYHRGRVETQYF; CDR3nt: TGTGCCAGCAGTTACCACAGGGGTCGGGTAGAGACCCAGTACTTC
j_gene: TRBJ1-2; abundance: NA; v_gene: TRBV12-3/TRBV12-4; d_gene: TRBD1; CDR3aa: CASSLNRGGYGYTF; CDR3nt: TGTGCCAGCAGTCTTAACAGGGGTGGCTATGGCTACACCTTC
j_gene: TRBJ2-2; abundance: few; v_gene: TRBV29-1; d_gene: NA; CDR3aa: CSVDFGELFF; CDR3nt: TGCAGCGTTGATTTCGGGGAGCTGTTTTTT
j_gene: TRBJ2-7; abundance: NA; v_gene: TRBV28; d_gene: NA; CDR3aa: CASSATGILDYEQYF; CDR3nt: TGTGCCAGCAGCGCTACAGGTATATTGGACTACGAGCAGTACTTC
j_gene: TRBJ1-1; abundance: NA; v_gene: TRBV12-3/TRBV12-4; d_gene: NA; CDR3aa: CASRRTVTEAFF; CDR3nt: TGTGCCAGCAGAAGAACCGTCACTGAAGCTTTCTTT
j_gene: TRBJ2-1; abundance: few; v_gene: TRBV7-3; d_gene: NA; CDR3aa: CASSPTGTRYNEQFF; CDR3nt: TGTGCCAGCAGCCCAACAGGTACCCGCTACAATGAGCAGTTCTTC
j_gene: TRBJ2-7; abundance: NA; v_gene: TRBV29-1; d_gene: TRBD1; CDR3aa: CSVGRDSIYEQYF; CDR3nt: TGCAGCGTTGGTAGGGACAGCATCTACGAGCAGTACTTC
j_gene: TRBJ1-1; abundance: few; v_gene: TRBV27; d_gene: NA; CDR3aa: CASSLGRSAQGTEAFF; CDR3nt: TGTGCCAGCAGTTTGGGACGGTCGGCGCAGGGCACTGAAGCTTTCTTT
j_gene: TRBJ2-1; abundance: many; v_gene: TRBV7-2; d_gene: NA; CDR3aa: CASSPRFNEQFF; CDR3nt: TGTGCCAGCAGCCCCCGTTTCAATGAGCAGTTCTTC
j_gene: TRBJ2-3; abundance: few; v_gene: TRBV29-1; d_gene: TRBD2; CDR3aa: CSVEESTSGGRGTQYF; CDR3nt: TGCAGCGTTGAAGAATCGACTAGCGGGGGGAGGGGTACGCAGTATTTT
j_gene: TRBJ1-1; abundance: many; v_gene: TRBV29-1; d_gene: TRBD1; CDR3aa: CSGGGPEAFF; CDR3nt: TGCAGCGGAGGGGGCCCTGAAGCTTTCTTT
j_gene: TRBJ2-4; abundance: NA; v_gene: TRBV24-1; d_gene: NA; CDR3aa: CATSDAWGPKNIQYF; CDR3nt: TGTGCCACCAGTGATGCTTGGGGACCCAAAAACATTCAGTACTTC
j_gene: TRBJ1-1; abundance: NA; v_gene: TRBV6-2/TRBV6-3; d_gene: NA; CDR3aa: CASSLQTEAFF; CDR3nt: TGTGCCAGCAGTTTACAAACGGAAGCCTTCTTT
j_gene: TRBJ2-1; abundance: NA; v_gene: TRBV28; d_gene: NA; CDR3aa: CASSQRGARAFGNEQFF; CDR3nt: TGTGCCAGCAGTCAGAGGGGGGCCAGGGCGTTCGGGAATGAGCAGTTCTTC
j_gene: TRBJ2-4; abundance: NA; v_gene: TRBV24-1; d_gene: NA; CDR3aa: CATSDPSGSKNIQYF; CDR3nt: TGTGCCACCAGTGATCCCTCGGGGTCCAAAAACATTCAGTACTTC
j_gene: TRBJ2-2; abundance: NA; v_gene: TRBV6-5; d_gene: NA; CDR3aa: CASSYGGTANTGELFF; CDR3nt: TGTGCCAGCAGTTACGGCGGGACAGCGAACACCGGGGAGCTGTTTTTT
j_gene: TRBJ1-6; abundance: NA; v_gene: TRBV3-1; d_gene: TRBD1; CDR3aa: CASSHRQGGSPLHF; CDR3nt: TGTGCCAGCAGCCACCGACAGGGAGGTTCACCCCTCCACTTT
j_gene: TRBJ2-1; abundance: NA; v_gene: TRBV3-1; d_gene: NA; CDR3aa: CASSQDRRGLAIEQFF; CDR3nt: TGTGCCAGCAGCCAAGATCGAAGAGGGCTAGCGATTGAGCAGTTCTTC